The 27 T cell receptor beta chains in this list originate from one sample, sequenced in a study of read filtering for tumor transcriptome and immune sequencing. The library was built from approximately 400 ng RNA with molecular barcoded adaptors for alpha/delta and beta/gamma chains. TCRdb itself ran the reads through MiXCR, one entry per CDR3 protein. The sample includes approximately 150,000 distinct CDR3 sequences, about 13% of them seen just once. Sequencing was performed on a population of CD138-negative cells sorted from bone marrow. All receptors come from a donor at least 40 years old with multiple myeloma.

This clonotype was counted ten times or more. V usage is TRBV29-1 and J usage is TRBJ2-7; D is tentatively TRBD1 or TRBD2 (6 bases each). The CDR3 has 14 amino acids. Germline V gene lookup returns CDR1 SQVTM and CDR2 ANQGSEA. The germline V and J ends were trimmed by 5 bases and 7 bases, with 21 bases remaining between them. The CDR3 DNA follows: TGCAGCGTTATTAGAGGGGCCGGGGGCCGGGAGCAGTACTTC. It encodes CSVIRGAGGREQYF.

This clonotype was observed a handful of times. The chain employs TRBV5-1 and TRBJ2-2, with 10 positions matching TRBD1. With 5 bases clipped from V and 4 bases from J, the junction kept 5 bases outside the gene matches. CDR3 length: 15 residues. Germline lookup yields CDR1 SGHRS and CDR2 YFSETQ. Here the CDR3 DNA reads TGCGCCAGCAGACACGGACAGGGGGGCACCGGGGAGCTGTTTTTT. The encoded protein is CASRHGQGGTGELFF.

In its sample, this clonotype was seen many times. The chain uses TRBV5-1 and TRBJ2-1; D is tentatively TRBD1 or TRBD2 (5 bases each). V lost 0 bases and J lost 8, with 12 bases in between. The germline V gene encodes CDR1 SGHRS and CDR2 YFSETQ. The CDR3 is 14 amino acids. The CDR3 reads CASSLAQLGDEQFF. CDR3 DNA sequence: TGCGCCAGCAGCTTGGCCCAGCTGGGGGATGAGCAGTTCTTC.

This clonotype has ten or more counts. V usage is TRBV7-2 and J usage is TRBJ2-3; 7 nucleotides align to TRBD2. V lost 5 bases, J lost 5 bases, and 10 bases stayed unmatched. The germline V gene has CDR1 SGHTA and CDR2 FQGNSA. The CDR3 totals 15 residues. The CDR3 loop is CASSDHGLDQDTQYF. For the CDR3, the DNA is TGTGCCAGCAGCGATCATGGACTAGACCAAGATACGCAGTATTTT.

This clonotype was counted only a few times. V gene TRBV5-1 combines with J gene TRBJ2-5, with 8 nucleotides matching TRBD2. Germline V gives CDR1 SGHRS, CDR2 YFSETQ. The CDR3 extends over 16 amino acids. J lost 5 bases, V lost 4 bases, and 13 bases had no gene match. The CDR3 sequence is CASSPSRGGTGETQYF. CDR3 bases: TGCGCCAGCAGCCCCTCTCGGGGGGGGACTGGGGAGACCCAGTACTTC.

This clonotype has a count of ten or more. The V gene is TRBV7-2, the J gene TRBJ1-2, with 8 bases lining up with TRBD1. Germline V CDR1 and CDR2: SGHTA, FQGNSA. Trimming at V came to 5 bases and at J to 6 bases, leaving 5 bases not matched to a gene. The CDR3 covers 13 residues. CDR3 nucleotide sequence: TGTGCCAGCAGCGCAGGGGGCGCAGATGGCTACACCTTC. Translation gives CASSAGGADGYTF.

About this clonotype: A much larger clone is a single base away; this may be a read error. The chain is built from TRBV5-5 and TRBJ2-3; no definite D call. Trimming cost V 2 bases and J 2 bases, with 12 bases left between them. Per the germline V gene, CDR1 is SGHKS and CDR2 is YYEKEE (reference sequence). This CDR3 has 15 residues. CDR3 region: CASSFPYTTTDTQYF. CDR3 nucleotide sequence: TGTGCCAGCAGCTTTCCTTATACTACCACAGATACGCAGTATTTT.

This clonotype was observed a handful of times. A much larger clone differs by one base, so this may be a read error. The chain links TRBV6-2 or TRBV6-3 to TRBJ2-1, with a possible D match to TRBD1 (5 bases). CDR3 length equals 13 residues. In germline, CDR1 is MNHEY, CDR2 SVGEGT. The CDR3 sequence is CASSSGQDNERFF. The CDR3 coding sequence is TGTGCCAGCAGTTCAGGGCAGGACAATGAGCGGTTCTTC.

This clonotype showed up many times. The chain is built from TRBV6-2 or TRBV6-3 and TRBJ2-1; weak D call: TRBD1 (5 bases). There are 13 residues in the CDR3. Germline CDR1 MNHEY, CDR2 SVGEGT. V gave up 6 bases and J gave up 3 bases, with 9 bases separating them. The DNA for the CDR3 is TGTGCCAGCAGGCTAGACAGCTACAATGAGCAGTTCTTC. This encodes CASRLDSYNEQFF.

The sample holds many counts of this clonotype. V and J are TRBV5-1 and TRBJ2-5; D is possibly TRBD1 (5 bases). This CDR3 comprises 14 residues. CDR1 is SGHRS and CDR2 is YFSETQ in the germline V gene. Trimming shortened V by 0 bases and J by 5 bases, and 11 bases separated the two germline ends. DNA for the CDR3: TGCGCCAGCAGCTTGGATCCAGGGCAGGAGACCCAGTACTTC. It specifies CASSLDPGQETQYF.

The chain recombines TRBV15 with TRBJ2-2; D possibly corresponds to TRBD1 (7 bases). In germline, CDR1 is LNHNV, CDR2 YYDKDF (reference sequence). The germline V and J ends were trimmed by 4 bases and 5 bases, with 17 bases remaining between them. The CDR3 is made up of 16 amino acids. The CDR3 DNA follows: TGTGCCACCAGCACCATTTGGAGGGGGCAAACCGGGGAGCTGTTTTTT. Translation: CATSTIWRGQTGELFF.

This clonotype was seen more than once but under ten times. A read error may be the cause here, since a much bigger clone is one base away. The chain couples TRBV29-1 to TRBJ1-4, with a weak D call TRBD1 (6 bases). CDR1 and CDR2 from the germline V gene are SQVTM and ANQGSEA. The CDR3 spans 12 residues. V lost 7 bases and J lost 3, with 9 bases in between. The CDR3 sequence: CSGQDANEKLFF. In nucleotides, the CDR3 is TGCAGCGGACAGGACGCTAATGAAAAACTGTTTTTT.

Turning to this clonotype: A far larger clone is one nucleotide away, so this likely arose from a read error. The CDR3 DNA is TGTGCCAGCAGCTTGGGACAGGGGTACACCGGGGAGCTGCTTTTT. It translates to CASSLGQGYTGELLF. The V and J genes are TRBV7-2 and TRBJ2-2; TRBD1 matches at 10 bases. In germline, CDR1 is SGHTA, CDR2 FQGNSA. CDR3 length: 15 residues. The variable domain in full, with the rest retrieved from reference TRBV7-2 and TRBJ2-2, is GAGVSQSPSNKVTEKGKDVELRCDPISGHTALYWYRQSLGQGLEFLIYFQGNSAPDKSGLPSDRFSAERTGGSVSTLTIQRTQQEDSAVYLCASSLGQGYTGELLFGEGSRLTVL.

This clonotype occurred many times. DNA for the CDR3: TGTGCCAGTAGTGGGGGGGACAGAATGAATCAGCCCCAGCATTTT. Amino acid sequence: CASSGGDRMNQPQHF. The rearrangement joins TRBV19 to TRBJ1-5, with 7 bases aligning to TRBD1. The J segment lost 4 bases and the V segment lost 5 bases, leaving 8 bases of the junction unmatched. Germline CDR1 reads LNHDA; CDR2 reads SQIVND (reference sequence). CDR3 size: 15 residues.

This clonotype was observed many times. The chain links TRBV6-1 to TRBJ2-1, with 14 positions matching TRBD2. CDR1 is MNHNS and CDR2 is SASEGT in the germline V gene. V was clipped by 6 bases and J by 9 bases; unmatched bases: 10. This CDR3 has 16 residues. In DNA, the CDR3 is TGTGCCAGCAGAAAATCCGGGACTAGCGGGAGCGGTGAGCAGTTCTTC. Protein product: CASRKSGTSGSGEQFF.

The sample holds a few counts of this clonotype. The genes are TRBV19 and TRBJ2-7, with D uncertain. CDR1 is LNHDA and CDR2 is SQIVND in the germline V gene (reference sequence). Trimming cost V 5 bases and J 3 bases, with 14 bases left between them. The CDR3 covers 14 residues. DNA for the CDR3: TGTGCCAGTAGTCCCACCGCAGGCGACTACGAGCAGTACTTC. This encodes CASSPTAGDYEQYF.

This clonotype was found many times. The J gene is TRBJ1-5, the V gene TRBV7-8; the match to TRBD1 covers 7 bases. The CDR3 runs to 15 residues. Germline-derived CDR1 and CDR2 are SGHVS and FQNEAQ. Trimming removed 1 base from V and 5 bases from J; junction bases left unmatched: 5. As DNA, the CDR3 is TGTGCCAGCAGCTTAGTTCCAGGGGGTGATCAGCCCCAGCATTTT. This codes for CASSLVPGGDQPQHF.

This clonotype was seen many times. The chain links TRBV27 to TRBJ2-1; TRBD2 aligns across 12 bases. Germline V gene data show CDR1 as MNHEY and CDR2 as SMNVEV (reference sequence). Trimming took 2 bases from V and 8 from J; bases not matched to a gene: 7. This CDR3 spans 16 amino acids. CDR3 protein: CASSLLTSGRFDEQFF. DNA of the CDR3: TGTGCCAGCAGTTTACTCACTAGCGGGAGGTTTGATGAGCAGTTCTTC.

This chain links TRBV4-1 with TRBJ2-1; no definite D call. CDR1 and CDR2 from the germline V gene are MGHRA and YSYEKL. This CDR3 contains 15 residues. With 4 bases removed from V and 7 bases from J, the gap between germline ends came to 17 bases. Here the CDR3 reads CASSRELPKGNEQFF. CDR3 bases: TGCGCCAGCAGCCGAGAATTGCCTAAAGGGAATGAGCAGTTCTTC.

The genes are TRBV10-3 and TRBJ1-1, with 7 bases aligning to TRBD1. V lost 6 bases to trimming and J lost 1 base; unmatched junction nucleotides: 5. The CDR3 contains 14 residues. Germline V gene lookup returns CDR1 ENHRY and CDR2 SYGVKD. The CDR3 is CAISPQGPNTEAFF. CDR3 nucleotides: TGTGCCATCAGCCCACAGGGGCCGAACACTGAAGCTTTCTTT.

This clonotype has ten or more counts. The rearrangement joins TRBV7-3 to TRBJ2-2, with D perhaps assigned TRBD1 or TRBD2 (5 bases each). Germline assignment: CDR1 SGHTA and CDR2 FQGTGA. The V gene lost 6 bases and the J gene lost 4 bases, with 12 bases spanning the gap. This CDR3 has 14 residues. The CDR3 sequence: CASSLGAVTGELFF. CDR3 sequence (DNA): TGTGCCAGCAGTCTCGGGGCGGTCACCGGGGAGCTGTTTTTT.

This clonotype was observed many times. V is TRBV6-6 and J is TRBJ2-7; TRBD1 might be the D (6 bases). The CDR3 consists of 14 residues. The germline V and J ends were trimmed by 5 bases and 3 bases, with 14 bases remaining between them. Germline loops: CDR1 MNHNY, CDR2 SVGAGI (reference sequence). CDR3 DNA: TGTGCCAGCAGTACAGGGAGCTACGTCTACGAGCAGTACTTC. Protein product: CASSTGSYVYEQYF.

This clonotype was seen many times. J is TRBJ2-3 and V is TRBV7-8, with 8 nucleotides matching TRBD2. The CDR3 loop spans 15 amino acids. Looked up from germline, CDR1 is SGHVS and CDR2 is FQNEAQ. The V gene end was trimmed by 3 bases and the J gene end by 2 bases; junction bases not matched to a gene: 4. Written as DNA, the CDR3 is TGTGCCAGCAGCTTGTTAGCGGGACCCACAGATACGCAGTATTTT. Protein sequence: CASSLLAGPTDTQYF. The variable domain in full, completed from reference TRBV7-8 and TRBJ2-3, reads GAGVSQSPRYKVAKRGQDVALRCDPISGHVSLFWYQQALGQGPEFLTYFQNEAQLDKSGLPSDRFFAERPEGSVSTLKIQRTQQEDSAVYLCASSLLAGPTDTQYFGPGTRLTVL.

The chain carries TRBV30 and TRBJ1-2; D remains unclear. V shed 4 bases and J shed 5 bases, with 14 bases lying between them. Germline CDR1 reads GTSNPN; CDR2 reads SVGIG (reference sequence). The CDR3 loop spans 13 amino acids. CDR3 DNA: TGTGCCTGGAACCCGGGGATAGAGTATGGCTACACCTTC. Translating gives CAWNPGIEYGYTF.

This clonotype was seen repeatedly, ten times or more. V is TRBV5-4 and J is TRBJ2-1; maybe TRBD2 (6 bases). The germline V gene encodes CDR1 SGHNT and CDR2 YYREEE (reference sequence). The CDR3 is made up of 15 amino acids. The V end was cut by 2 bases, the J end by 8 bases, with 17 bases between. CDR3 region: CASSLRTGVVDEQFF. In DNA, the CDR3 is TGTGCCAGCAGCTTAAGGACGGGAGTGGTTGATGAGCAGTTCTTC.

As to this clonotype: A much larger clone sits a single nucleotide away, making a read error possible. This CDR3 is missing its conserved last phenylalanine or tryptophan, likely due to a read error. The chain links TRBV20-1 to TRBJ2-1, with 7 bases matching TRBD2. In germline, CDR1 is DFQATT, CDR2 SNEGSKA (reference sequence). With 1 base clipped from V and 0 bases from J, the junction kept 12 bases outside the gene matches. The CDR3 runs 18 residues. The DNA for the CDR3 is TGCAGTGCTAGAGGCGCGGGAGAAGGGTATAGCTCCTACAATGAGCAGTTCTCC. Its protein product is CSARGAGEGYSSYNEQFS.

Comment on this clonotype: This likely comes from a read error, as the CDR3 has no conserved phenylalanine or tryptophan at its end. The DNA is left out, because the CDR3 cannot be placed on it with certainty; the CDR3 is given as TCRdb lists it. V and J are TRBV6-5 and TRBJ2-6; the table's D gene call, TRBD1, was not cross checked with the DNA. The CDR3 is 19 amino acids long, termini counted. Germline-derived CDR1 and CDR2 are MNHEY and SVGAGI. CDR3 sequence: CASSQRRQGYRSGANVPTS.